This is a list of T cell receptor beta chains from one sample in a study of T cell changes during pregnancy in multiple sclerosis. Data came from immunoSEQ multiplex PCR; TCRdb stores just in-frame clones and leaves some out. The sample lists 25,000 to 35,000 clones, about 90% seen once, with 8.3% in the top ten. The starting material was CD8+ T cells from peripheral blood mononuclear cells, obtained in the second trimester of pregnancy. These receptors were taken from a female donor with multiple sclerosis, enrolled in a pregnancy study. The CDR3 runs from the conserved cysteine through the conserved F or W. A D gene is named only where the DNA matches it firmly. A row's size may be missing; if present it is once, few, many or a size class.

D	size	V	J	CDR3	DNA
NA	once	TRBV9	TRBJ1-1	CASSPSLRGPSTEAFF	TGTGCCAGCAGCCCCTCCCTAAGGGGCCCTAGCACTGAAGCTTTCTTT
NA	NA	TRBV2	TRBJ2-7	CASTYDSYEQYF	TGTGCCAGCACCTATGACTCCTACGAGCAGTACTTC
TRBD1	NA	TRBV7-7	TRBJ2-5	CASSWGQGVTETQYF	TGTGCTAGCAGCTGGGGACAGGGGGTGACAGAGACCCAGTACTTC
NA	medium-sized	TRBV10-2	TRBJ2-1	CASSESGGSYNEQFF	TGCGCCAGCAGTGAGTCGGGGGGCTCCTACAATGAGCAGTTCTTC
TRBD2	NA	TRBV4-1	TRBJ2-1	CASSYSGGPRNEQFF	TGCGCCAGCAGCTATAGCGGGGGGCCTAGGAATGAGCAGTTCTTC
TRBD2	NA	TRBV11-2	TRBJ2-3	CASSLTSGFADTQYF	TGTGCCAGCAGCCTGACTAGCGGGTTTGCAGATACGCAGTATTTT
TRBD1	once	TRBV19	TRBJ1-3	CASTLDRVHGNTIYF	TGTGCCAGTACCTTAGACAGGGTGCATGGAAACACCATATATTTT
NA	few	TRBV28	TRBJ1-5	CASSLVALAGWGRYSNQPQHF	TGTGCCAGCAGTTTAGTAGCCCTTGCAGGGTGGGGCAGATATAGCAATCAGCCCCAGCATTTT
NA	few	TRBV7-3	TRBJ1-6	CASSLVVPGVSPLHF	TGTGCCAGCAGCTTAGTGGTGCCAGGGGTTTCACCCCTCCACTTT
TRBD2	few	TRBV5-1	TRBJ2-1	CASSFGTRDEQFF	TGCGCCAGCAGCTTTGGGACTAGGGATGAGCAGTTCTTC
NA	NA	TRBV6-5	TRBJ2-2	CASSSREPGELFF	TGTGCCAGCAGTTCCCGGGAGCCCGGGGAGCTGTTTTTT
NA	NA	TRBV4-3	TRBJ2-1	CASSQEGGWRGYNEQFF	TGCGCCAGCAGCCAAGAAGGTGGCTGGAGAGGCTACAATGAGCAGTTCTTC
NA	NA	TRBV28	TRBJ1-5	CASSLFGGSNQPQHF	TGTGCCAGCAGTTTATTTGGGGGGAGCAATCAGCCCCAGCATTTT
NA	NA	TRBV6-5	TRBJ2-6	CASSRQPSGANVLTF	TGTGCCAGCAGTCGACAGCCCTCTGGGGCCAACGTCCTGACTTTC
TRBD1	once	TRBV10-3	TRBJ2-7	CAMRTGGASYEQYF	TGTGCCATGAGGACAGGGGGCGCATCCTACGAGCAGTACTTC
TRBD1	NA	TRBV5-6	TRBJ1-2	CASSPLTGSVIDGYTF	TGTGCCAGCAGCCCCCTGACAGGGTCGGTAATAGATGGCTACACCTTC
NA	NA	TRBV28	TRBJ2-1	CASTPWAHSSYNEQFF	TGTGCCAGCACCCCCTGGGCCCACTCCTCCTACAATGAGCAGTTCTTC
TRBD1	NA	TRBV27	TRBJ2-7	CASSLSGTGLDYEQYF	TGTGCCAGCAGTTTATCGGGGACAGGATTAGACTACGAGCAGTACTTC
TRBD1	few	TRBV7-9	TRBJ2-7	CASGTGGLSYEQYF	TGTGCCAGCGGGACAGGGGGCCTCTCCTACGAGCAGTACTTC
TRBD1	NA	TRBV27	TRBJ1-2	CASSSTTGFFGYTF	TGTGCCAGCAGTTCCACGACAGGGTTTTTTGGCTACACCTTC
TRBD1	NA	TRBV7-2	TRBJ1-1	CASSLTGARAFF	TGTGCCAGCAGCTTAACAGGGGCTAGGGCTTTCTTT
NA	NA	TRBV19	TRBJ2-7	CASSISGAIYEQYF	TGTGCCAGTAGTATTTCAGGGGCGATCTACGAGCAGTACTTC
TRBD2	NA	TRBV10-1	TRBJ2-1	CASSEPSGGFPSYNEQFF	TGCGCCAGCAGTGAGCCTAGCGGGGGGTTTCCTTCCTACAATGAGCAGTTCTTC
NA	NA	TRBV19	TRBJ2-3	CASNGAGDTQYF	TGTGCCAGTAACGGGGCGGGGGATACGCAGTATTTT
NA	NA	TRBV6-1	TRBJ2-3	CASSEWFGGPRDTQYF	TGTGCCAGCAGTGAATGGTTCGGGGGGCCGAGGGATACGCAGTATTTT
TRBD1	NA	TRBV9	TRBJ1-1	CASSVGDSYEAFF	TGTGCCAGCAGCGTAGGGGACAGCTATGAAGCTTTCTTT
TRBD2	few	TRBV5-1	TRBJ2-1	CASSWTSGAAEQFF	TGCGCCAGCAGCTGGACTAGCGGGGCCGCTGAGCAGTTCTTC
NA	NA	TRBV10-3	TRBJ2-7	CAISEDSSYEQYF	TGTGCCATCAGTGAGGACAGCTCCTACGAGCAGTACTTC
NA	NA	TRBV27	TRBJ2-1	CASSLGGNEQFF	TGTGCCAGCAGTTTAGGGGGGAATGAGCAGTTCTTC
TRBD2	NA	TRBV15	TRBJ2-1	CATSRGTSGGNEQFF	TGTGCCACCAGCAGAGGGACTAGCGGGGGGAATGAGCAGTTCTTC
TRBD1	NA	TRBV6-5	TRBJ1-6	CASRTDREGNSPLHF	TGTGCCAGCAGGACGGACAGGGAGGGAAATTCACCCCTCCACTTT
TRBD1	NA	TRBV5-1	TRBJ2-1	CASSYQWTGAFYNEQFF	TGCGCCAGCAGCTATCAATGGACAGGGGCTTTCTACAATGAGCAGTTCTTC
NA	NA	TRBV11-2	TRBJ1-1	CASSSAPSTGTEAFF	TGTGCCAGCAGCTCCGCTCCATCGACAGGTACTGAAGCTTTCTTT
TRBD1	NA	TRBV13	TRBJ2-5	CASSVLQGATEQETQYF	TGTGCCAGCAGCGTCTTACAGGGGGCAACGGAACAAGAGACCCAGTACTTC
TRBD1	once	TRBV11-2	TRBJ2-7	CASSRMTGGATYEQYF	TGTGCCAGCAGCCGTATGACAGGGGGCGCAACCTACGAGCAGTACTTC
TRBD2	NA	TRBV13	TRBJ2-3	CASSLLGLAGPTDTQYF	TGTGCCAGCAGCCTCCTGGGACTAGCGGGGCCTACAGATACGCAGTATTTT
NA	NA	TRBV4-3	TRBJ1-2	CASSPLFPPQGNYGYTF	TGCGCCAGCAGCCCACTCTTCCCCCCCCAGGGGAACTATGGCTACACCTTC
NA	NA	TRBV27	TRBJ1-1	CASSLGLPNTEAFF	TGTGCCAGCAGTTTAGGACTACCCAACACTGAAGCTTTCTTT
NA	NA	TRBV11-2	TRBJ2-5	CASSLVGGMGETQYF	TGTGCCAGCAGCTTAGTTGGCGGGATGGGAGAGACCCAGTACTTC
TRBD1	once	TRBV6-6	TRBJ1-1	CASSYFRQGTEAFF	TGTGCCAGCAGTTACTTCCGACAGGGGACTGAAGCTTTCTTT
NA	NA	TRBV13	TRBJ2-7	CASSSQGLEQYF	TGTGCCAGCAGCTCGCAGGGTCTAGAGCAGTACTTC
TRBD2	NA	TRBV11-3	TRBJ2-5	CASSLRGGPQETQYF	TGTGCCAGCAGCTTACGGGGAGGGCCACAAGAGACCCAGTACTTC